This record concerns one T cell receptor (beta chain) sequence. The sample belongs to a study of response to subunit inactivated influenza vaccine. Trimming pared 4 bases from V and 0 bases from J, leaving 10 bases between. Germline lookup yields CDR1 SGHDT and CDR2 YYEEEE. The CDR3 is made up of 14 amino acids. Using its own MiXCR run on the RT-PCR reads, TCRdb lists one record per CDR3 protein. The table includes just over 300,000 distinct CDR3 sequences, just over 20% detected once. This receptor was taken from a man between 50 and 75 years old who received an inactivated influenza vaccine. The chain has TRBV5-6 and TRBJ1-1, with D unclear. The sequencing here drew on PBMCs from blood, taken about 19 months after vaccination. The CDR3 DNA follows: TGTGCCAGCAGCATGACCTACGTGAACACTGAAGCTTTCTTT. It specifies CASSMTYVNTEAFF.